This entry lists 19 T cell receptor beta chains sequenced from one sample in a study of control samples from healthy donors and cancer patients. The data were produced by immunoSEQ multiplex PCR, yet TCRdb's version contains in-frame clones alone and is incomplete. The sample lists some 140,000 clones, 70% to 90% seen once, with roughly 8.4% in the top ten. Sequenced material: blood. These receptors were taken from a woman under 40 in good health.

This chain uses TRBV7-2 with TRBJ2-7, with no clear D. The CDR3 loop spans 13 amino acids. Germline loops: CDR1 SGHTA, CDR2 FQGNSA. Trimming stripped 5 bases from V and 4 bases from J, with 12 bases between. CDR3 DNA sequence: TGTGCCAGCAGCCGCCCGACTGATTACGAGCAGTACTTC. This sequence encodes CASSRPTDYEQYF.

V and J are TRBV5-4 and TRBJ2-6, with TRBD1 as a possible D gene (6 bases). V lost 1 base to trimming and J lost 1 base, with 12 bases between them. The germline V gene has CDR1 SGHNT and CDR2 YYREEE (reference sequence). The CDR3 is 17 residues long. CDR3 nucleotide sequence: TGTGCCAGCAGCTTGAAAGGGGGAGTTTCTGGGGCCAACGTCCTGACTTTC. Its translation is CASSLKGGVSGANVLTF.

The chain uses TRBV5-6 and TRBJ1-4; D unresolved. V shed 0 bases and J shed 4 bases, with 10 bases lying between them. This CDR3 has 15 amino acids. The germline CDR1 and CDR2 sequences are SGHDT and YYEEEE. CDR3 nucleotide sequence: TGTGCCAGCAGCTTGGTGGGCAGGAATAATGAAAAACTGTTTTTT. Translated, it gives CASSLVGRNNEKLFF.

V is TRBV7-8 and J is TRBJ1-1, with D unresolved. Trimming left V 5 bases short and J 7 bases short, with 11 bases between. The length of the CDR3 is 12 residues. Germline V gene sequence: CDR1 SGHVS, CDR2 FQNEAQ. CDR3 sequence reads: CASSPLVGEAFF. CDR3 nucleotides: TGTGCCAGCAGCCCTTTGGTGGGTGAAGCTTTCTTT.

V usage is TRBV28 and J usage is TRBJ2-7, with TRBD2 matching over 14 bases. The CDR3 is made up of 17 amino acids. Unmatched junction bases numbered 12, after V lost 6 bases and J lost 5 bases. CDR1 MDHEN and CDR2 SYDVKM come from the germline V gene. DNA of the CDR3: TGTGCCAGCAGCTCCCCCGGGACTAGCGGGAGACAGGACGAGCAGTACTTC. Encoded protein: CASSSPGTSGRQDEQYF.

The V call is TRBV12-5, the J call TRBJ2-3; maybe TRBD2 (6 bases). Trimming removed 6 bases from V and 6 bases from J, with 10 bases in between. There are 12 residues in the CDR3. Germline values: CDR1 LGHNT, CDR2 FRNRAP. The CDR3 spells CASGRLGDTQYF. The CDR3 DNA sequence: TGTGCTAGTGGCAGACTAGGGGATACGCAGTATTTT. Complete variable domain (other parts from reference TRBV12-5 and TRBJ2-3): DARVTQTPRHKVTEMGQEVTMRCQPILGHNTVFWYRQTMMQGLELLAYFRNRAPLDDSGMPKDRFSAEMPDATLATLKIQPSEPRDSAVYFCASGRLGDTQYFGPGTRLTVL.

The CDR3 is CASSTDRGPMPLHF. The CDR3 bases are TGTGCCAGCAGTACGGACAGGGGGCCCATGCCCCTCCACTTT. The chain employs TRBV6-5 and TRBJ1-6; 11 bases match TRBD1. Looked up from germline, CDR1 is MNHEY and CDR2 is SVGAGI. This CDR3 has 14 amino acids. The V gene end was trimmed by 5 bases and the J gene end by 13 bases; junction bases not matched to a gene: 7.

The chain employs TRBV11-2 and TRBJ2-7, with D hard to call. This CDR3 comprises 13 residues. V gave up 2 bases and J gave up 7 bases, with 12 bases separating them. Germline CDR1 and CDR2: SGHAT and FQNNGV. CDR3 in DNA: TGTGCCAGCAGCTTATACCCCGCCGGTGAGCAGTACTTC. Translation gives CASSLYPAGEQYF.

The chain couples TRBV6-2 or TRBV6-3 to TRBJ1-2, with D possibly TRBD1 on 6 matching bases. The germline gives CDR1 MNHEY, CDR2 SVGEGT. V was clipped by 5 bases and J by 2 bases, with 24 bases between them. The CDR3 runs 18 residues. CDR3 sequence: CASSTEMAGAPANYGYTF. CDR3 bases: TGTGCCAGCAGTACCGAAATGGCAGGGGCCCCCGCGAACTATGGCTACACCTTC.

By its share, this clone is medium-sized (0.01 to 0.1%). The chain employs TRBV28 and TRBJ1-1; no clear D gene. The germline V gene encodes CDR1 MDHEN and CDR2 SYDVKM. Deletions cut 1 base from V and 1 base from J, with 7 bases between. This CDR3 has 14 residues. The CDR3 nucleotides are TGTGCCAGCAGTTTATTCCCGGAGAACACTGAAGCTTTCTTT. Amino acid sequence: CASSLFPENTEAFF.

This chain links TRBV19 with TRBJ1-2; D gene ambiguous. CDR3 size: 13 residues. The V end was cut by 6 bases, the J end by 5 bases, with 13 bases between. Germline V gene lookup returns CDR1 LNHDA and CDR2 SQIVND (reference sequence). CDR3 region: CASRQPNLYGYTF. DNA of the CDR3: TGTGCCAGTAGACAGCCCAACTTGTATGGCTACACCTTC. Full variable domain (rest looked up from reference TRBV19 and TRBJ1-2): DGGITQSPKYLFRKEGQNVTLSCEQNLNHDAMYWYRQDPGQGLRLIYYSQIVNDFQKGDIAEGYSVSREKKESFPLTVTSAQKNPTAFYLCASRQPNLYGYTFGSGTRLTVV.

CDR3 DNA sequence: TGTGCCAGCAGCCTTGTAGGACAGGGTAACACTGAAGCTTTCTTT. Protein: CASSLVGQGNTEAFF. The rearrangement links TRBV4-2 to TRBJ1-1; 8 positions match TRBD1. V lost 4 bases to trimming and J lost 2 bases; unmatched junction nucleotides: 6. CDR3 length: 15 residues. The V gene's germline CDR1 is LGHNA and CDR2 YNFKEQ.

The rearrangement links TRBV24-1 to TRBJ2-3, with 10 bases matching TRBD2. The CDR3 length is 19 residues. The trim removed 2 bases at V and 3 bases at J, leaving 13 bases unmatched. Per the germline V gene, CDR1 is KGHDR and CDR2 is SFDVKD. CDR3 nucleotides: TGTGCCACCAGTGATTCCCGCCTGAGTAGCGGGAGGACGACAGATACGCAGTATTTT. Translating gives CATSDSRLSSGRTTDTQYF.

The V call is TRBV7-3, the J call TRBJ2-1; D is unclear. The CDR3 extends over 15 amino acids. The V gene's germline CDR1 is SGHTA and CDR2 FQGTGA. Trimming pared 5 bases from V and 8 bases from J, leaving 19 bases between. CDR3 loop: CASSPAGVQRDEQFF. CDR3 coding DNA: TGTGCCAGCAGCCCGGCTGGGGTTCAACGGGATGAGCAGTTCTTC. Full variable domain (rest looked up from reference TRBV7-3 and TRBJ2-1): GAGVSQTPSNKVTEKGKYVELRCDPISGHTALYWYRQSLGQGPEFLIYFQGTGAADDSGLPNDRFFAVRPEGSVSTLKIQRTERGDSAVYLCASSPAGVQRDEQFFGPGTRLTVL.

The chain links TRBV19 to TRBJ1-2; D unresolved. Trimming cost V 2 bases and J 2 bases, with 15 bases left between them. Germline V gene data show CDR1 as LNHDA and CDR2 as SQIVND (reference sequence). The CDR3 spans 16 residues. This CDR3 is CASSITHGGYNYGYTF. In DNA, the CDR3 is TGTGCCAGTAGTATAACCCACGGAGGTTACAACTATGGCTACACCTTC.

This chain connects TRBV6-5 to TRBJ1-5; D perhaps matches TRBD1 (6 bases). The CDR3 totals 15 residues. V lost 5 bases and J 2 bases, leaving 13 bases between the germline ends. CDR1 and CDR2 from the germline V gene are MNHEY and SVGAGI. The CDR3 nucleotides read TGTGCCAGCAGTCAGGGGATGGGGCGCAATCAGCCCCAGCATTTT. Translated: CASSQGMGRNQPQHF.

The genes are TRBV3-1 (or the pseudogene TRBV3-2) and TRBJ1-1; D is unclear. Germline V CDR1 and CDR2: LGHDT, YNNKEL (reference sequence). The CDR3 length is 12 residues. V lost 3 bases and J 4 bases, leaving 6 bases between the germline ends. The CDR3 region is CASSQLGTEAFF. The DNA for the CDR3 is TGTGCCAGCAGCCAGTTGGGCACTGAAGCTTTCTTT.

The CDR3 DNA sequence: TGTGCCACCAGTGCGATCGGGACTAGCAGCTACAATGAGCAGTTCTTC. It is translated as CATSAIGTSSYNEQFF. The V call is TRBV24-1, the J call TRBJ2-1, with TRBD2 matching over 9 bases. There are 16 residues in the CDR3. Per the germline V gene, CDR1 is KGHDR and CDR2 is SFDVKD. V shed 5 bases and J 3 bases; nucleotides not matched to a gene: 7.

The rearrangement joins TRBV29-1 to TRBJ1-2, with D tentatively TRBD1 (5 bases). The germline V and J ends were trimmed by 7 bases and 3 bases, with 15 bases remaining between them. There are 13 residues in the CDR3. Per the germline V gene, CDR1 is SQVTM and CDR2 is ANQGSEA. In DNA form, the CDR3 reads TGCAGCGCCTCTGGGGACCGTTACTATGGCTACACCTTC. Encoded protein: CSASGDRYYGYTF.